A selection of T cell receptor beta chains follows, all from one sample in a study of T cell responses to AZD1222 COVID-19 vaccine. The assay was immunoSEQ multiplex PCR, and TCRdb's table has in-frame clones only and misses some. The table shows around 100,000 clones, with around 87% occurring only once. This specimen was peripheral blood, taken on day 0 of AZD1222 vaccination. The origin of the receptors is an adult in good health. CDR3s include the opening cysteine and the closing phenylalanine or tryptophan. A D gene is named only where the DNA matches it firmly. A clone size is listed for some rows: how often the clone was seen (once, few, many), or a class if it is expanded.

clone_size	v_call	d_call	j_call	cdr3_nt	cdr3_aa
-	TRBV9	TRBD1	TRBJ1-4	TGTGCCAGCAGCCCACCGGGACAGCATAATGAAAAACTGTTTTTT	CASSPPGQHNEKLFF
-	TRBV6-2/TRBV6-3	-	TRBJ2-7	TGTGCCAGCAGTTACCTGGGTGCCTACTCCTCCTACGAGCAGTACTTC	CASSYLGAYSSYEQYF
-	TRBV18	-	TRBJ1-1	TGTGCCAGCTCACCAAGCGGTCCTGAAGCTTTCTTT	CASSPSGPEAFF
-	TRBV3-1/TRBV3-2	-	TRBJ2-7	TGTGCCAGCAGCCAACCCGGGACCAAAGGTGGGCAGTACTTC	CASSQPGTKGGQYF
-	TRBV3-1/TRBV3-2	TRBD2	TRBJ2-3	TGTGCCAGCAGACTAGCGGGGGGGCCAGATACGCAGTATTTT	CASRLAGGPDTQYF
-	TRBV6-5	-	TRBJ2-3	TGTGCCAGCAGTTACTCGCGGGGAGCCACAGATACGCAGTATTTT	CASSYSRGATDTQYF
once	TRBV4-3	-	TRBJ2-3	TGCGCCAGCAGCCAACAGACTAGGGGTACGCAGTATTTT	CASSQQTRGTQYF
-	TRBV5-8	TRBD1	TRBJ2-7	TGTGCCAGCAGCCCCCTACAGGGGGCGGGTGAGCAGTACTTC	CASSPLQGAGEQYF
many	TRBV19	-	TRBJ1-2	TGTGCCAGTAGCGACAGGAACTATGGCTACACCTTC	CASSDRNYGYTF
-	TRBV4-3	-	TRBJ1-1	TGCGCCAGCAGCCAAGATGGCACAGCGAATGGCCGTGAAGCTTTCTTT	CASSQDGTANGREAFF
-	TRBV4-3	-	TRBJ2-1	TGCGCCAGCAGCCGCGCGACAGGTTCCTACAATGAGCAGTTCTTC	CASSRATGSYNEQFF
-	TRBV7-3	TRBD2	TRBJ2-2	TGTGCCAGCAGCAGGGGACTAGCGGGGTTTGCGAACACCGGGGAGCTGTTTTTT	CASSRGLAGFANTGELFF
few	TRBV27	TRBD1	TRBJ2-1	TGTGCCAGCAGTTCCTGGGACAGGGGGCATGAGCAGTTCTTC	CASSSWDRGHEQFF
-	TRBV7-9	-	TRBJ1-3	TGTGCCAGCAGCCCGTGGTGGGGAGTTGGAGGAAACACCATATATTTT	CASSPWWGVGGNTIYF
-	TRBV10-1	-	TRBJ2-1	TGCGCCAGCAATGCGGGGGCCGATGCCAATGAGCAGTTCTTC	CASNAGADANEQFF
-	TRBV7-2	TRBD1	TRBJ1-5	TGTGCCAGCAGCTTAGCGACAGGGGTTGGTGGTCAGCCCCAGCATTTT	CASSLATGVGGQPQHF
-	TRBV18	-	TRBJ2-7	TGTGCCAGCTCACCATCCGCTACTCCCTACGAGCAGTACTTC	CASSPSATPYEQYF
-	TRBV18	TRBD1	TRBJ2-2	TGTGCCAGCTCACCGAGGCCAGGGGGCGACACCGGGGAGCTGTTTTTT	CASSPRPGGDTGELFF
-	TRBV3-1/TRBV3-2	-	TRBJ2-5	TGTGCCAGCAGCCAAGGGGCGGGGAGGGAGACCCAGTACTTC	CASSQGAGRETQYF
-	TRBV28	-	TRBJ1-4	TGTGCCAGCTGCCCTATATCGGTCGGGGAAAAACTGTTTTTT	CASCPISVGEKLFF
-	TRBV5-5	-	TRBJ2-5	TGTGCCAGCAGCTTGGTAATTCCCGGGGAAGAGACCCAGTACTTC	CASSLVIPGEETQYF
-	TRBV7-2	TRBD1	TRBJ1-6	TGTGCCAGCAGCCCGTCGACAGGGTATAATTCACCCCTCCACTTT	CASSPSTGYNSPLHF
-	TRBV27	-	TRBJ1-1	TGTGCCAGCAGTCCCCAGGTCGCTTTGAACACTGAAGCTTTCTTT	CASSPQVALNTEAFF
-	TRBV27	-	TRBJ1-5	TGTGCCAGCAGCTTTTCCTCTAGCAATCAGCCCCAGCATTTT	CASSFSSSNQPQHF
-	TRBV28	TRBD2	TRBJ2-3	TGTGCCAGCAGTTTAATTTGGCTAGCGGGGAGAGATACGCAGTATTTT	CASSLIWLAGRDTQYF
-	TRBV6-2/TRBV6-3	-	TRBJ1-6	TGTGCCAGCAGTCAAATGCTGACGACACCCCTCCACTTT	CASSQMLTTPLHF
-	TRBV27	-	TRBJ1-6	TGTGCCAGCAGTTTATTAGGAGGGCGCGTAACGCGATCACCCCTCCACTTT	CASSLLGGRVTRSPLHF
-	TRBV6-5	-	TRBJ1-6	TGTGCCAGCAGTCTCTCCAGGAGATATTCACCCCTCCACTTT	CASSLSRRYSPLHF
-	TRBV4-2	TRBD1	TRBJ2-3	TGTGCCAGCAGCCCGGGACAGGGGGCGCAGGTAGATACGCAGTATTTT	CASSPGQGAQVDTQYF
-	TRBV7-9	-	TRBJ1-5	TGTGCCAGCAGCTCCGGGCCTTTCCGGCCCCAGCATTTT	CASSSGPFRPQHF
-	TRBV19	TRBD1	TRBJ2-2	TGTGCCAGTAGGCGGGACAGGGAACGCGGGGAGCTGTTTTTT	CASRRDRERGELFF
-	TRBV9	TRBD1	TRBJ1-2	TGTGCCAGCAGCGGCCGGGACAGGGCTAACTATGGCTACACCTTC	CASSGRDRANYGYTF
-	TRBV10-3	-	TRBJ2-3	TGTGCCATCAGTGAGTCTTTTTCGAGGAGTACGCAGTATTTT	CAISESFSRSTQYF
once	TRBV7-2	TRBD1	TRBJ1-2	TGTGCCAGCAGCTTACAGGGGGCGCAATATGGCTACACCTTC	CASSLQGAQYGYTF
once	TRBV9	-	TRBJ1-1	TGTGCCAGCAGCGTCATGGGGCTGGCTGAAGCTTTCTTT	CASSVMGLAEAFF
-	TRBV11-3	-	TRBJ2-3	TGTGCCAGCAGCTTAGGCCCCACAGATACGCAGTATTTT	CASSLGPTDTQYF
-	TRBV3-1/TRBV3-2	TRBD1	TRBJ1-1	TGTGCCAGCAGCCTCCGACAGGGTTCTGAAGCTTTCTTT	CASSLRQGSEAFF
-	TRBV7-2	-	TRBJ2-2	TGTGCCAGCAGCTGGTCGAACACCGGGGAGCTGTTTTTT	CASSWSNTGELFF
-	TRBV10-3	TRBD1	TRBJ1-3	TGTGCCATCAGTCTACTGGGACAGGCCTCCTCTGGAAACACCATATATTTT	CAISLLGQASSGNTIYF
-	TRBV7-2	TRBD1	TRBJ1-3	TGTGCCAGCAGCTGGGACAGCTCTGGAAACACCATATATTTT	CASSWDSSGNTIYF